This is a list of T cell receptor beta chains from one sample in a study of cytomegalovirus exposure and HLA in healthy donors. Clones were read by immunoSEQ multiplex PCR, and TCRdb kept only the in-frame ones, dropping some. Found here are 60,000 or so clones, about 91% of them singletons; the top ten hold around 1.2%. Sequencing was performed on PBMCs. These receptors came from a woman under 30 in good health and CMV-seronegative. CDR3s include the opening cysteine and the closing phenylalanine or tryptophan. D genes are given only for firm matches. Size tells how often a clone was seen (once, few, many) or the class of an expanded clone, and some rows leave it out.

d_call j_call clone_size v_call cdr3_length cdr3_aa cdr3_nt
NA TRBJ2-7 NA TRBV7-8 15 CASSLAPSPHNEQYF TGTGCCAGCAGCTTAGCCCCTAGTCCCCATAACGAGCAGTACTTC
TRBD1 TRBJ1-1 once TRBV4-1 17 CASSQGGTAAMNTEAFF TGCGCCAGCAGCCAAGGGGGGACAGCGGCCATGAACACTGAAGCTTTCTTT
TRBD1 TRBJ1-4 NA TRBV6-1 14 CASSETGYNEKLFF TGTGCCAGCAGTGAGACAGGGTATAATGAAAAACTGTTTTTT
TRBD1 TRBJ2-2 NA TRBV15 15 CATSRPTGAAGELFF TGTGCCACCAGCAGACCAACAGGGGCGGCCGGGGAGCTGTTTTTT
TRBD1 TRBJ2-7 NA TRBV30 14 CAWSTGTGLHEQYF TGTGCCTGGAGTACCGGGACAGGGCTTCACGAGCAGTACTTC
NA TRBJ1-3 NA TRBV28 14 CASSLRGFGNTIYF TGTGCCAGCAGTTTAAGGGGTTTTGGAAACACCATATATTTT
TRBD2 TRBJ2-1 NA TRBV18 14 CASSPGTSDIEQFF TGTGCCAGCTCACCAGGGACTAGCGACATTGAGCAGTTCTTC
NA TRBJ2-6 NA TRBV27 14 CASGRSGGANVLTF TGTGCCAGCGGACGAAGCGGTGGGGCCAACGTCCTGACTTTC
NA TRBJ2-1 NA TRBV6-5 15 CASSYSGGSYNEQFF TGTGCCAGCAGTTACAGCGGCGGCTCCTACAATGAGCAGTTCTTC
TRBD1 TRBJ2-7 NA TRBV28 14 CATSTGQAAYEQYF TGTGCCACTTCAACCGGACAGGCCGCCTACGAGCAGTACTTC
NA TRBJ1-1 NA TRBV11-3 14 CASSQSRVNTEAFF TGTGCCAGCAGCCAGTCGCGGGTGAACACTGAAGCTTTCTTT
NA TRBJ2-2 NA TRBV2 14 CASSPDSYTGELFF TGTGCCAGCAGTCCTGACAGCTACACCGGGGAGCTGTTTTTT
TRBD1 TRBJ1-6 NA TRBV19 13 CASSRGQNSPLHF TGTGCCAGTTCAAGGGGGCAAAATTCACCCCTCCACTTT
NA TRBJ1-1 NA TRBV28 11 CASSTTGEAFF TGTGCCAGCAGTACCACAGGTGAAGCTTTCTTT
TRBD1 TRBJ2-1 NA TRBV14 16 CASSGFEQGWDNEQFF TGTGCCAGCAGCGGATTCGAACAGGGGTGGGACAATGAGCAGTTCTTC
TRBD1 TRBJ2-1 NA TRBV19 17 CASSVGADRVLYNEQFF TGTGCCAGTAGTGTTGGGGCGGACAGGGTTCTCTACAATGAGCAGTTCTTC
NA TRBJ2-7 few TRBV2 12 CASRSGGYEQYF TGTGCCAGCAGGTCTGGCGGATACGAGCAGTACTTC
TRBD1 TRBJ2-3 NA TRBV29-1 11 CSLRQGAQQYF TGCAGCCTACGACAGGGTGCGCAGCAGTATTTT
TRBD2 TRBJ2-7 NA TRBV7-9 15 CASSLSGKIYNEQYF TGTGCCAGCAGCCTTAGCGGGAAGATCTATAACGAGCAGTACTTC
TRBD1 TRBJ1-1 once TRBV5-5 17 CASSLAPGQGADTEAFF TGTGCCAGCAGCTTGGCCCCGGGACAGGGGGCCGACACTGAAGCTTTCTTT
TRBD1 TRBJ1-5 once TRBV2 14 CASAPTGGTQPQHF TGTGCCAGCGCCCCCACAGGGGGCACCCAGCCCCAGCATTTT
TRBD1 TRBJ2-7 NA TRBV28 18 CASSSVHAPGQGTHEQYF TGTGCCAGCAGTTCAGTGCACGCCCCGGGACAGGGGACCCACGAGCAGTACTTC
TRBD1 TRBJ1-5 NA TRBV30 14 CAWSPGTGNQPQHF TGTGCCTGGAGTCCCGGGACAGGGAACCAGCCCCAGCATTTT
NA TRBJ1-1 NA TRBV28 14 CASSAGPLYTEAFF TGTGCCAGCAGTGCGGGACCTCTGTACACTGAAGCTTTCTTT
NA TRBJ2-1 NA TRBV20-1 10 CSARYNEQFF TGCAGTGCGCGATACAATGAGCAGTTCTTC
TRBD1 TRBJ1-5 NA TRBV2 14 CASSEEGAVQPQHF TGTGCCAGCAGTGAAGAGGGGGCCGTGCAGCCCCAGCATTTT
TRBD1 TRBJ2-7 NA TRBV20-1 11 CSAMDRNEQYF TGCAGTGCTATGGACAGGAACGAGCAGTACTTC
TRBD1 TRBJ2-7 once TRBV6-6 14 CASNPGQASYEQYF TGTGCCAGCAACCCGGGACAGGCTTCCTACGAGCAGTACTTC